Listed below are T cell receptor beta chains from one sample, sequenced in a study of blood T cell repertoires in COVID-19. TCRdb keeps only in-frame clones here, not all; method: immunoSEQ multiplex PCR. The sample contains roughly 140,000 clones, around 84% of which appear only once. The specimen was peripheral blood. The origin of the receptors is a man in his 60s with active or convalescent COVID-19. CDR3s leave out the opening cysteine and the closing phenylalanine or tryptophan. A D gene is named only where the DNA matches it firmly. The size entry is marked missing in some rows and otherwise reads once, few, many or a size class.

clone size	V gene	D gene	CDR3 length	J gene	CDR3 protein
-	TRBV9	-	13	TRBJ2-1	ASSPIPSAIDEQF
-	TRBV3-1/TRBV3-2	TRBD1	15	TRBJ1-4	ASSQGDLGTASGKLF
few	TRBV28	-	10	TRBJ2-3	ATSGNTDTQY
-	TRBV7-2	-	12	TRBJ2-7	ASSLGPGSYEQY
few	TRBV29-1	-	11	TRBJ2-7	SVGHTQRGEQY
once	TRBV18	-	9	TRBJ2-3	ASSRESKQY
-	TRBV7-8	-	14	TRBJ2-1	ASSLVVGSVVNEQF
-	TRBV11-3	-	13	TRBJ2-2	ASSLRVGDTGELF
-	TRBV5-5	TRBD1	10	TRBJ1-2	ASSPDRDLYT
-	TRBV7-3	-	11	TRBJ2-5	ASSRSREETQY
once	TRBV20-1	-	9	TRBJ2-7	SARSVYEQY
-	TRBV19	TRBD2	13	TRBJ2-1	ASRRTSGRRNEQF
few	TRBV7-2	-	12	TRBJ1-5	ASSLVVGDQPQH
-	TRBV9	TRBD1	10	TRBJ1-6	ASSVDRGPLH
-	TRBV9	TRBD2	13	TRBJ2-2	ASSPRGANTGELF
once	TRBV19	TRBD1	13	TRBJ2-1	ASSIGQGANNEQF
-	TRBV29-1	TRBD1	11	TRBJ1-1	SVVRQGLGKAF
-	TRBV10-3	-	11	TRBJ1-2	AISEFRERGYT
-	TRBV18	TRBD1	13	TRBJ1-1	ASSPEGASNTEAF
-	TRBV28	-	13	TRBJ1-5	ASSLPTASNQPQH
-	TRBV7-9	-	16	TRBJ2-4	ASSSRRDIGRPGNIQY
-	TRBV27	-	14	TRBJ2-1	ASSLRPGLLNNEQF
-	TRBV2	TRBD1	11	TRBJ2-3	ALGGGPTDTQY
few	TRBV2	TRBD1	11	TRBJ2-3	ASRGQGSDTQY
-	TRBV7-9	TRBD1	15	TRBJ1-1	ASSLGGTGGDSTEAF
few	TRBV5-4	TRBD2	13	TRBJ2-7	ASSPQAGRFHEQY
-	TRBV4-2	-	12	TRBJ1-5	ASSQDGSNQPQH
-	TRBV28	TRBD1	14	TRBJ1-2	ASSLRGQGSNYGYT
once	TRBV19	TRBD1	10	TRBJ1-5	ASKTGNQPQH
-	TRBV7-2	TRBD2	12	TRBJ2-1	ASSLREGPREQF
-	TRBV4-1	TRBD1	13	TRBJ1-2	ASSLPRTGYYGYT
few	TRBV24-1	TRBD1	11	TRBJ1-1	ATSDERGRGAF
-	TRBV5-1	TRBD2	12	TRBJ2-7	ASTLTSGIYEQY
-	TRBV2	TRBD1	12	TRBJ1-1	ASKRQGASSRAF
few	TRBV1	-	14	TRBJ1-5	TSSHRYAGLNQPQH
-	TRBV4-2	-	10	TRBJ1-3	ASRHPGNTIY
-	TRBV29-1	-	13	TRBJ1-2	SVFAGPRLTHGYT
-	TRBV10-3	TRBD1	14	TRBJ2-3	ATETGGAGGTDTQY
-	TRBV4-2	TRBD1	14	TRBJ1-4	ASSPSGQGGREKLF
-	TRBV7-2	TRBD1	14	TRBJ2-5	ASSLGEDRGPETQY
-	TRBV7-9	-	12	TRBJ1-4	ASSLAGSNEKLF
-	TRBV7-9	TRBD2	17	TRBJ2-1	ASSLRLAGGPKSYNEQF
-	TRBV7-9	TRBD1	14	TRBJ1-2	ASSAGPGQGRPGYT
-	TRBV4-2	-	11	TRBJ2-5	ASSRVGEETQY
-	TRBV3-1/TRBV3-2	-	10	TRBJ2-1	ASSRGFNEQF
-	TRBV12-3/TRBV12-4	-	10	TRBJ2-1	ASSLGGNEQF
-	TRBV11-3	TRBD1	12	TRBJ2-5	ASSLGTGEETQY
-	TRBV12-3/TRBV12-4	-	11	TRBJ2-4	ASSFGSYTIQY
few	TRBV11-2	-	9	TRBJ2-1	ASSPKYEQF
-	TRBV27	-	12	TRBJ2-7	ASHRSSEYDEQY
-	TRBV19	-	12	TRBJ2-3	ASSLAGGRDTQY
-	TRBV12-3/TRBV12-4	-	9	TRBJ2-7	ASSSSYEQY
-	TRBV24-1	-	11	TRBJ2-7	ATSDPASYEQY
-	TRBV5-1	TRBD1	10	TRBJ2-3	ASSAGGDTQY
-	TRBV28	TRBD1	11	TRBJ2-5	ATKTGDVETQY
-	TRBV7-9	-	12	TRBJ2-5	ASRTGVPGETQY